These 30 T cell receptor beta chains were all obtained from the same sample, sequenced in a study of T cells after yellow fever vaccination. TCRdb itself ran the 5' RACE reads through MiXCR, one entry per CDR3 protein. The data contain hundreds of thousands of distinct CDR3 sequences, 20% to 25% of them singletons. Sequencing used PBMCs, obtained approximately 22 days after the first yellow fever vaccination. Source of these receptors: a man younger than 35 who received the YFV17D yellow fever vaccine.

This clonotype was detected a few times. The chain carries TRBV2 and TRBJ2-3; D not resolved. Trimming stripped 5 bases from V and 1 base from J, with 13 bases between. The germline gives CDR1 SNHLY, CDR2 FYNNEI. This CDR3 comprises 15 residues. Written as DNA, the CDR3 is TGTGCCAGCAGTCCGGTTGTCTCCGGCACAGATACGCAGTATTTT. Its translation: CASSPVVSGTDTQYF.

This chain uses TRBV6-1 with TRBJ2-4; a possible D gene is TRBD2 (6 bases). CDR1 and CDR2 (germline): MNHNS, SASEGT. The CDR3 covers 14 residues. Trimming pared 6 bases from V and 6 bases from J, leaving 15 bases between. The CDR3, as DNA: TGTGCCAGCAGGACGGACGGGGGTTTAAACATTCAGTACTTC. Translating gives CASRTDGGLNIQYF.

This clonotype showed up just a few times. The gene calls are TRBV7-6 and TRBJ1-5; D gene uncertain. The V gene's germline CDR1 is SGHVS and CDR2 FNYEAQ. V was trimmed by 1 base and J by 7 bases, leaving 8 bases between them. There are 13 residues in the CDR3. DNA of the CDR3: TGTGCCAGCAGCTTAGAGGTAGACCAGCCCCAGCATTTT. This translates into CASSLEVDQPQHF.

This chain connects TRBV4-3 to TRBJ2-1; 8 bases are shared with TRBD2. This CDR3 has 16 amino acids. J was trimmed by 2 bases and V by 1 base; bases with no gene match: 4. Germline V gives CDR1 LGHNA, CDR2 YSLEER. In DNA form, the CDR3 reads TGCGCCAGCAGCCAAGCGGCGACTAGCGCCTACAATGAGCAGTTCTTC. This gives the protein CASSQAATSAYNEQFF.

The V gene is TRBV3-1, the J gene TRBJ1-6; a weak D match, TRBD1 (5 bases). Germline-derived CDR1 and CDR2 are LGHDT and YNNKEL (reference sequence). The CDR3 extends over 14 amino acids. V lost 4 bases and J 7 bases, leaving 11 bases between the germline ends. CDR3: CASSLWDGNSPLHF. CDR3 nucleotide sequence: TGTGCCAGCAGCCTCTGGGACGGAAATTCACCCCTCCACTTT.

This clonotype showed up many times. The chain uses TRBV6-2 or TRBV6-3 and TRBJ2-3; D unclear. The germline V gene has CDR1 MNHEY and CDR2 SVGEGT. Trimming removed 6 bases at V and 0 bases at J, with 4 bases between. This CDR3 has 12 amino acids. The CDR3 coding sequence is TGTGCCAGCAGCGCTAGCACAGATACGCAGTATTTT. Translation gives CASSASTDTQYF.

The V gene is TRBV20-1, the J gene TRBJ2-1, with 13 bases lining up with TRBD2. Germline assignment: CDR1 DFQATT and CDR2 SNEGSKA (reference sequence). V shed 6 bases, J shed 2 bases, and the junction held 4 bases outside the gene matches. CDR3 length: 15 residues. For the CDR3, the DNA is TGCAGTGCAGGACTAGCGGGGGCAACCTACAATGAGCAGTTCTTC. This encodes CSAGLAGATYNEQFF.

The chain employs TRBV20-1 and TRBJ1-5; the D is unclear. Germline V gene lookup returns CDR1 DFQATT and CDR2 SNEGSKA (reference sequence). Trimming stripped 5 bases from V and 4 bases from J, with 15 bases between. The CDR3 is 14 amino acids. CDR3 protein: CSARAGAGNQPQHF. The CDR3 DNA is TGCAGTGCTCGAGCGGGAGCGGGTAATCAGCCCCAGCATTTT.

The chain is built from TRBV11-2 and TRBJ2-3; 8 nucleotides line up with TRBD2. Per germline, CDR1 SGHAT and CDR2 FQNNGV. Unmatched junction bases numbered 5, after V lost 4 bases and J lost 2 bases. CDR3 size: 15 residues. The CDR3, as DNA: TGTGCCAGCAGCTGGCGGGGGGCCGTCACAGATACGCAGTATTTT. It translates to CASSWRGAVTDTQYF.

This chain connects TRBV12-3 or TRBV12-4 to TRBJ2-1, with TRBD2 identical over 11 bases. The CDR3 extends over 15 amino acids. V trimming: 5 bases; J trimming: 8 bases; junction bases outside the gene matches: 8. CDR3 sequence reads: CASSRIAGGRDEQFF. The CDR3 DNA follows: TGTGCCAGCAGTCGCATAGCGGGGGGGCGCGATGAGCAGTTCTTC.

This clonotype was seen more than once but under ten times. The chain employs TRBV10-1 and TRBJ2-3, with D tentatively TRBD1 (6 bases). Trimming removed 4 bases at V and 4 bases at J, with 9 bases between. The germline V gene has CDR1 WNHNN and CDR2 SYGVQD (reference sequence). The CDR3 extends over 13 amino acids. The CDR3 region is CASSARGPDTQYF. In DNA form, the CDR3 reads TGCGCCAGCAGTGCCAGGGGCCCAGATACGCAGTATTTT.

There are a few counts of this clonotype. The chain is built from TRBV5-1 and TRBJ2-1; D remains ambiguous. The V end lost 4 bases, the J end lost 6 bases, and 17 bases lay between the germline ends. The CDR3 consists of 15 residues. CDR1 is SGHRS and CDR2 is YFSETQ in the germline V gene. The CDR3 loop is CASSPAPGRSNEQFF. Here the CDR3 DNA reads TGCGCCAGCAGCCCGGCCCCCGGACGTAGCAATGAGCAGTTCTTC.

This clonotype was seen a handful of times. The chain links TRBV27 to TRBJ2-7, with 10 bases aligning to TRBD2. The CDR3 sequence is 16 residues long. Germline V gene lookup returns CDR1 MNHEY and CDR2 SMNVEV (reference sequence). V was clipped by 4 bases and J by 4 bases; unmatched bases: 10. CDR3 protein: CASSSSGTSEWYEQYV. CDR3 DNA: TGTGCCAGCAGTTCGTCCGGGACTAGCGAATGGTACGAGCAGTACGTC.

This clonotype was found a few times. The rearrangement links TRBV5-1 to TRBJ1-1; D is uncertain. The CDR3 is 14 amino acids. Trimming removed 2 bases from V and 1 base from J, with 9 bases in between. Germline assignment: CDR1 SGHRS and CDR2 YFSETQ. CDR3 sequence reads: CASSLIKGNTEAFF. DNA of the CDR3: TGCGCCAGCAGCTTAATCAAGGGGAACACTGAAGCTTTCTTT.

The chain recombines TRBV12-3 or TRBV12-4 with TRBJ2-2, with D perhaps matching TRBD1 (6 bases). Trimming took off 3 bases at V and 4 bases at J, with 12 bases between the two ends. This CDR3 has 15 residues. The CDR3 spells CASSFGTYGTGELFF. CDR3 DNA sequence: TGTGCCAGCAGTTTTGGGACATACGGCACCGGGGAGCTGTTTTTT.

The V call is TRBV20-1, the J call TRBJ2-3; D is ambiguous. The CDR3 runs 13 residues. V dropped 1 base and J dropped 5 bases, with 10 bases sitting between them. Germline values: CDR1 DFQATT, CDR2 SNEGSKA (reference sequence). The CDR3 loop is CSARGTEEDTQYF. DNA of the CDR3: TGCAGTGCTAGAGGGACGGAAGAAGATACGCAGTATTTT.

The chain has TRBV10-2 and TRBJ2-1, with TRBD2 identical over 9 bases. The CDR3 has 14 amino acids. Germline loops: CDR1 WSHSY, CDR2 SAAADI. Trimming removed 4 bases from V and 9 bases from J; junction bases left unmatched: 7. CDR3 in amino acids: CASSASSGVGEQFF. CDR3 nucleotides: TGCGCCAGCAGTGCGTCTAGCGGGGTTGGTGAGCAGTTCTTC.

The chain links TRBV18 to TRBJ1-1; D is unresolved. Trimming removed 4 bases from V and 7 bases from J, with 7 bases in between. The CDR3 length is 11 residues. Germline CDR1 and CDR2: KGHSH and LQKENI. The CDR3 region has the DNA TGTGCCAGCTCACGCGACTTTGAAGCTTTCTTT. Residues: CASSRDFEAFF.

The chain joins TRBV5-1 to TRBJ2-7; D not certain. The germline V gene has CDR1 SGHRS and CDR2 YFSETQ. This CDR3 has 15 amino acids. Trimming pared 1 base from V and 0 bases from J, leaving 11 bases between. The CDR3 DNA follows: TGCGCCAGCAGCTTGCGCCCTCTCAACTCCTACGAGCAGTACGTC. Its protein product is CASSLRPLNSYEQYV.

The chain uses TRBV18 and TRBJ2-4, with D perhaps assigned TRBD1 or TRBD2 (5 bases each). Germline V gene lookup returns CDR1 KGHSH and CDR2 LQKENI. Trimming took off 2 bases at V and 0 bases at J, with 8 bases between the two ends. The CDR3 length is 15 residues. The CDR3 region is CASSPRGEAKNIQYF. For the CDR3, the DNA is TGTGCCAGCTCACCAAGGGGAGAAGCCAAAAACATTCAGTACTTC.

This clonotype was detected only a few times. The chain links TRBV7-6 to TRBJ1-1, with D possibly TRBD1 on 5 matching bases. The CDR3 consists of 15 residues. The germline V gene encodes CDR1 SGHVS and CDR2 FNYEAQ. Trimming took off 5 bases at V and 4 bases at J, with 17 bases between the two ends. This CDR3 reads CASSPVTGAGTEAFF. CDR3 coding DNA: TGTGCCAGCAGCCCAGTGACTGGGGCAGGCACTGAAGCTTTCTTT.

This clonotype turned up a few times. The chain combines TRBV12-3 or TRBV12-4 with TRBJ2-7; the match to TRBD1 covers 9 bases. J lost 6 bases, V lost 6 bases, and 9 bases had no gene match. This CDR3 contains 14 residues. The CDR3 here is CASRPTGGVSEQYF. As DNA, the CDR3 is TGTGCCAGCAGACCGACAGGGGGGGTTAGCGAGCAGTACTTC.

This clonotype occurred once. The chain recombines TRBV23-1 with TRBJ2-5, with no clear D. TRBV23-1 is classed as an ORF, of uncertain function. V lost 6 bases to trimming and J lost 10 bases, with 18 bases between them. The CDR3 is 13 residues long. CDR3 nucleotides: TGCGCCAGCAGCCTACTACCCCGATTGGACCAGTACTTC. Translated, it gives CASSLLPRLDQYF.

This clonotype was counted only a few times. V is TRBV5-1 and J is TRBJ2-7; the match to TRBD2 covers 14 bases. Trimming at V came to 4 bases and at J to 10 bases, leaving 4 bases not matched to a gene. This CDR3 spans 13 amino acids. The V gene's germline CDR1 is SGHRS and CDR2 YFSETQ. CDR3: CASSPGTSGGQYF. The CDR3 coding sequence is TGCGCCAGCAGCCCCGGGACTAGCGGGGGCCAGTACTTC.

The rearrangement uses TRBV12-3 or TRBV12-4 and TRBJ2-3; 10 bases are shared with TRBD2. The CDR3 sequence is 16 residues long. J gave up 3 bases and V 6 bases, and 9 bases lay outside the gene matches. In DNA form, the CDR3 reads TGTGCCAGCAGAGACTTCACTAGCGGGGAGACAGATACGCAGTATTTT. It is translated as CASRDFTSGETDTQYF.

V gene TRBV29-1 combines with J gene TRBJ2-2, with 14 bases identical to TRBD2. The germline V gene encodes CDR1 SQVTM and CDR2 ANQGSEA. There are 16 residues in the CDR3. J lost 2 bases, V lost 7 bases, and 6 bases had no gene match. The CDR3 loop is CSAGLAGGKNTGELFF. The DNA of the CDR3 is TGCAGCGCCGGACTAGCGGGGGGAAAAAACACCGGGGAGCTGTTTTTT.

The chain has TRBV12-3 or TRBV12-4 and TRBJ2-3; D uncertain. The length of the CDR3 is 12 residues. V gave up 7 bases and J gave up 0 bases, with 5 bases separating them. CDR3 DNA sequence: TGTGCCAGCAAAAGGAGCACAGATACGCAGTATTTT. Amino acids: CASKRSTDTQYF.

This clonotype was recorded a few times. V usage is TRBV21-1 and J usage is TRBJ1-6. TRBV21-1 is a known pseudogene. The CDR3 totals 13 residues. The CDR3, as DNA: TGTGCCAGCCCCTTTCGGCTACGGACACCCCTCCACTTT. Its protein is CASPFRLRTPLHF.

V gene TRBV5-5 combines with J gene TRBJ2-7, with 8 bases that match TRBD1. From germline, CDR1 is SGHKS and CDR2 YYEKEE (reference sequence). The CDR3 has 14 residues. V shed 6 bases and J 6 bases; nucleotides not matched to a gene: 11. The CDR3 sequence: CASNFWDRTGEQYV. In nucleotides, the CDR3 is TGTGCCAGCAATTTTTGGGACAGGACGGGCGAGCAGTACGTC.

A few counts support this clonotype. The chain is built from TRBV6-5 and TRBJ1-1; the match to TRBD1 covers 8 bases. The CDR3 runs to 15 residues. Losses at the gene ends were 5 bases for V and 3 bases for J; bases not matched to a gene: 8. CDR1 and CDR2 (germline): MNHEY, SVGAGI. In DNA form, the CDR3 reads TGTGCCAGCAGTGTACTGGCAGGGGGCTACACTGAAGCTTTCTTT. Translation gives CASSVLAGGYTEAFF.